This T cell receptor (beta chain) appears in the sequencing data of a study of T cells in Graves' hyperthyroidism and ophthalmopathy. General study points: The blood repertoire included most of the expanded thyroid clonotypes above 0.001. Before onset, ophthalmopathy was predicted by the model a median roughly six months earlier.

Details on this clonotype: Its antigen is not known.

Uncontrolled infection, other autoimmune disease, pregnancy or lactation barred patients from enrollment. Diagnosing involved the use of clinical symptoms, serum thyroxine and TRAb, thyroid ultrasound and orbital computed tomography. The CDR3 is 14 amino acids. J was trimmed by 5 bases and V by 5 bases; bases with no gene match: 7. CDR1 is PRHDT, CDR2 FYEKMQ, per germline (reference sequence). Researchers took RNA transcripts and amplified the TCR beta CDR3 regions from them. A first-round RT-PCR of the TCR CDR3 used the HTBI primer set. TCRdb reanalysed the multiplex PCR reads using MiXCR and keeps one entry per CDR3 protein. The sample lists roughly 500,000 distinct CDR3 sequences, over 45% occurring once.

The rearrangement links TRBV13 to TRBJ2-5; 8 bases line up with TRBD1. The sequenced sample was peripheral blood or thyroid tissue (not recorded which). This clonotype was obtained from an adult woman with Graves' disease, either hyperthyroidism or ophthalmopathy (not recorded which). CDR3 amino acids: CASSSGQGTETQYF. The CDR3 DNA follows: TGTGCCAGCAGCAGCGGACAGGGAACGGAGACCCAGTACTTC. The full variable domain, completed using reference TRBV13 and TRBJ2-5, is AAGVIQSPRHLIKEKRETATLKCYPIPRHDTVYWYQQGPGQDPQFLISFYEKMQSDKGSIPDRFSAQQFSDYHSELNMSSLELGDSALYFCASSSGQGTETQYFGPGTRLLVL.